The 18 T cell receptor beta chains below come from one sample, sequenced in a study of technical replicates of blood from a few donors. Data came from immunoSEQ multiplex PCR; TCRdb stores just in-frame clones and leaves some out. The sample includes roughly 85,000 clones, around 94% of them seen just once. Sequenced sample: T cells isolated from PBMCs. These receptors came from a human donor in good health.

V usage is TRBV19 and J usage is TRBJ1-3; TRBD1 matches at 9 bases. Germline V gene lookup returns CDR1 LNHDA and CDR2 SQIVND (reference sequence). The J segment lost 3 bases and the V segment lost 6 bases, leaving 6 bases of the junction unmatched. This CDR3 has 15 amino acids. The CDR3 spells CASSLQGARGNTIYF. The CDR3 DNA reads TGTGCCAGTAGCCTACAGGGGGCGCGTGGAAACACCATATATTTT.

The V gene is TRBV4-1, the J gene TRBJ2-7; perhaps TRBD2 as D (6 bases). The CDR3 loop spans 13 amino acids. The V gene's germline CDR1 is MGHRA and CDR2 YSYEKL. Trimming removed 0 bases at V and 7 bases at J, with 10 bases between. The CDR3: CASSQEGGWEQYF. CDR3 nucleotide sequence: TGCGCCAGCAGCCAAGAGGGAGGCTGGGAGCAGTACTTC.

This clone was counted once. J is TRBJ2-7 and V is TRBV7-2; D gene uncertain. V dropped 2 bases and J dropped 4 bases, with 15 bases sitting between them. The V gene's germline CDR1 is SGHTA and CDR2 FQGNSA. The CDR3 totals 15 residues. CDR3 in amino acids: CASSLWLVLPYEQYF. The CDR3 DNA sequence: TGTGCCAGCAGCTTATGGCTAGTCCTACCTTACGAGCAGTACTTC. Using reference TRBV7-2 and TRBJ2-7 for the parts outside the CDR3, the full variable domain is GAGVSQSPSNKVTEKGKDVELRCDPISGHTALYWYRQSLGQGLEFLIYFQGNSAPDKSGLPSDRFSAERTGGSVSTLTIQRTQQEDSAVYLCASSLWLVLPYEQYFGPGTRLTVT.

This chain uses TRBV6-1 with TRBJ2-1; 14 nucleotides line up with TRBD2. The germline gives CDR1 MNHNS, CDR2 SASEGT. This CDR3 is 20 amino acids long. V trimming: 3 bases; J trimming: 3 bases; junction bases outside the gene matches: 13. DNA for the CDR3: TGTGCCAGCAGTGACAGAACCGGGACTAGCGGGAGCGGAATCTACAATGAGCAGTTCTTC. Amino acid sequence: CASSDRTGTSGSGIYNEQFF.

The chain has TRBV7-3 and TRBJ2-5, with 8 nucleotides matching TRBD2. The CDR3 extends over 16 amino acids. Unmatched junction bases numbered 10, after V lost 5 bases and J lost 2 bases. Germline V gives CDR1 SGHTA, CDR2 FQGTGA. DNA of the CDR3: TGTGCCAGCAGCCGGGGAGGGGCGGGGGGACAAGAGACCCAGTACTTC. Its protein product is CASSRGGAGGQETQYF. The full variable domain, completed using reference TRBV7-3 and TRBJ2-5, is GAGVSQTPSNKVTEKGKYVELRCDPISGHTALYWYRQSLGQGPEFLIYFQGTGAADDSGLPNDRFFAVRPEGSVSTLKIQRTERGDSAVYLCASSRGGAGGQETQYFGPGTRLLVL.

This chain joins TRBV6-1 and TRBJ2-7; D unclear. The CDR3 has 13 residues. Germline values: CDR1 MNHNS, CDR2 SASEGT. V was trimmed by 3 bases and J by 5 bases, leaving 11 bases between them. The CDR3 loop reads CASSEKKRHEQYF. The CDR3 nucleotides are TGTGCCAGCAGTGAGAAAAAGCGCCACGAGCAGTACTTC.

This chain links TRBV2 with TRBJ2-1, with 12 bases lining up with TRBD2. Germline assignment: CDR1 SNHLY and CDR2 FYNNEI. The length of the CDR3 is 15 residues. The J segment lost 7 bases and the V segment lost 7 bases, leaving 8 bases of the junction unmatched. The CDR3 DNA follows: TGTGCCAGCACGACCCTAGCGGGAGGGCCTAATGAGCAGTTCTTC. Translation gives CASTTLAGGPNEQFF.

Written as DNA, the CDR3 is TGTGCCAGCAGCTCTATAGGCGGGTCTGGAAACACCATATATTTT. Its translation: CASSSIGGSGNTIYF. The gene calls are TRBV7-2 and TRBJ1-3; D is uncertain. CDR1 is SGHTA, CDR2 FQGNSA, per germline. V gave up 4 bases and J gave up 1 base, with 11 bases separating them. The CDR3 runs 15 residues.

J is TRBJ2-2 and V is TRBV2; TRBD2 agrees at 12 bases. In germline, CDR1 is SNHLY, CDR2 FYNNEI. J gave up 4 bases and V 8 bases, and 8 bases lay outside the gene matches. The CDR3 spans 16 residues. The CDR3 nucleotides are TGTGCCAGCGCACTAGCGGGGGGATTGGGCACCGGGGAGCTGTTTTTT. Translation gives CASALAGGLGTGELFF.

V and J are TRBV14 and TRBJ2-1, with a tentative D call TRBD1 (5 bases). Looked up from germline, CDR1 is SGHDN and CDR2 is FVKESK. V was pared by 1 base and J by 4 bases, with 8 bases between. The CDR3 contains 14 residues. CDR3 DNA sequence: TGTGCCAGCAGCCAAGGGACATCTTACAATGAGCAGTTCTTC. Amino acids: CASSQGTSYNEQFF.

V gene TRBV9 combines with J gene TRBJ2-1; 7 nucleotides match TRBD1. This CDR3 region has 17 residues. The V and J ends lost 4 bases and 2 bases, in that order; junction bases with no gene match: 12. Germline CDR1 reads SGDLS; CDR2 reads YYNGEE. The CDR3 spells CASSPVGRDRAYNEQFF. Here the CDR3 DNA reads TGTGCCAGCAGCCCTGTAGGCCGGGACAGAGCCTACAATGAGCAGTTCTTC.

The genes are TRBV28 and TRBJ1-2; D remains ambiguous. CDR1 MDHEN and CDR2 SYDVKM come from the germline V gene. V lost 1 base to trimming and J lost 7 bases, with 13 bases between them. The CDR3 contains 14 residues. DNA for the CDR3: TGTGCCAGCAGTTTATTTGCTGGGCGACGTGGCTACACCTTC. It encodes CASSLFAGRRGYTF.

The rearrangement uses TRBV6-1 and TRBJ1-5; D unresolved. In germline, CDR1 is MNHNS, CDR2 SASEGT. The CDR3 is 12 residues long. The V and J ends lost 3 bases and 4 bases respectively, with 4 bases between them. The CDR3 DNA reads as TGTGCCAGCAGTGATTCGAATCAGCCCCAGCATTTT. Its protein is CASSDSNQPQHF.

CDR3 DNA sequence: TGCGCCAGCAGCCAACCAATGGGACAGGGGTCCGCCGAGCAGTACTTC. This translates into CASSQPMGQGSAEQYF. The chain links TRBV4-1 to TRBJ2-7; 10 bases map to TRBD1. Losses at the gene ends were 2 bases for V and 6 bases for J; bases not matched to a gene: 10. The CDR3 has 16 amino acids. In germline, CDR1 is MGHRA, CDR2 YSYEKL.

The chain uses TRBV29-1 and TRBJ2-4, with TRBD2 identical over 7 bases. The germline V gene encodes CDR1 SQVTM and CDR2 ANQGSEA. V lost 7 bases and J lost 7; bases outside the gene matches: 22. The CDR3 consists of 17 residues. CDR3 DNA: TGCAGCGCGGCTACGGGCGGGGGAGCTCGGGGGGTGAACATTCAGTACTTC. Translation: CSAATGGGARGVNIQYF.

J is TRBJ2-1 and V is TRBV6-6; D may be TRBD2 (6 bases). V lost 5 bases to trimming and J lost 2 bases, with 10 bases between them. Per germline, CDR1 MNHNY and CDR2 SVGAGI (reference sequence). There are 14 residues in the CDR3. The CDR3 loop reads CASSPSAPYNEQFF. CDR3 sequence (DNA): TGTGCCAGCAGTCCTAGCGCGCCCTACAATGAGCAGTTCTTC.

This clone was detected once. The CDR3 is CASSPDKPASQPQPQHF. DNA of the CDR3: TGTGCCAGCAGCCCGGACAAGCCCGCTTCCCAGCCTCAGCCCCAGCATTTT. The V gene is TRBV7-9, the J gene TRBJ1-5, with TRBD1 as a possible D gene (5 bases). V was trimmed by 5 bases and J by 6 bases, leaving 23 bases between them. The CDR3 contains 17 residues. Looked up from germline, CDR1 is SEHNR and CDR2 is FQNEAQ (reference sequence).

V and J are TRBV9 and TRBJ2-3; 8 bases are shared with TRBD2. Trimming cost V 4 bases and J 1 base; bases outside gene matches: 5. Germline V lookup: CDR1 SGDLS, CDR2 YYNGEE. CDR3 length equals 15 residues. CDR3 bases: TGTGCCAGCAGCCTCACTAGCGGAGGCACAGATACGCAGTATTTT. Its translation is CASSLTSGGTDTQYF.